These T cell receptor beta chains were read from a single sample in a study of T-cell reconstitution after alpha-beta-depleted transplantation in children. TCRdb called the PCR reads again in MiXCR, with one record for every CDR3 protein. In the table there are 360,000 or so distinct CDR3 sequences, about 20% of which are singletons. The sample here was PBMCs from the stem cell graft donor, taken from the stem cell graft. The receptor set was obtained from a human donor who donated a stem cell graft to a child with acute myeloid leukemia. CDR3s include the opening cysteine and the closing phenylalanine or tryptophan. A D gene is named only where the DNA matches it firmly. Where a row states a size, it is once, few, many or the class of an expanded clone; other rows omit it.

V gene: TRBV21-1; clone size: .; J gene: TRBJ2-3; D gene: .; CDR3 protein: CATRGGTCSTDTQYF; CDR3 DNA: TGTGCCACCCGAGGTGGCACCTGTAGCACAGATACGCAGTATTTT
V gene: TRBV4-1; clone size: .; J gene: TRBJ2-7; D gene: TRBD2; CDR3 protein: CASSHLGLPTYEQYF; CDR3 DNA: TGCGCCAGCAGCCACCTGGGACTACCCACCTACGAGCAGTACTTC
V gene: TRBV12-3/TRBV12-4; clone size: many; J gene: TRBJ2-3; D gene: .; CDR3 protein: CASSFDGTFTDTQYF; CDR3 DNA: TGTGCCAGCAGTTTCGACGGGACCTTCACAGATACGCAGTATTTT
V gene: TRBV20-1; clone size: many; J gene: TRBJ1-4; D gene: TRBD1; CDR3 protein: CSAREYRGSEKLFF; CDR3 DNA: TGCAGTGCTAGAGAGTACAGGGGGAGTGAAAAACTGTTTTTT
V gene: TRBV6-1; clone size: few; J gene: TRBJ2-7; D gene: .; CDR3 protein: CASSHSETYEQYF; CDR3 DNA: TGTGCCAGCAGCCATAGCGAAACCTACGAGCAGTACTTC
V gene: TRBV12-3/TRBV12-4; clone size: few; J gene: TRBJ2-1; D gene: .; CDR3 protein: CASSPRWRDLISYNEQFF; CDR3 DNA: TGTGCCAGCAGTCCACGGTGGCGGGACCTAATCTCCTACAATGAGCAGTTCTTC
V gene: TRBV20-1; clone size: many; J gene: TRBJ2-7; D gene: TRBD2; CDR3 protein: CSARIPGLAGGLYEQYF; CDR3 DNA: TGCAGTGCTAGAATACCGGGACTAGCGGGAGGCCTCTACGAGCAGTACTTC
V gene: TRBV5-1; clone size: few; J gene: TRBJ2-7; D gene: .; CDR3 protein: CASSYLPPAGASSYEQYF; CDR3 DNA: TGCGCCAGCAGCTACCTTCCCCCGGCGGGGGCTAGCTCCTACGAGCAGTACTTC
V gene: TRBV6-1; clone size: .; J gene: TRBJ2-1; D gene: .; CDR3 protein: CASTLTRIFYNEQFF; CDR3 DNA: TGTGCCAGCACCCTGACCAGGATCTTTTACAATGAGCAGTTCTTC
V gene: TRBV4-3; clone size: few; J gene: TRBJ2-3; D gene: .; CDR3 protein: CASSQEGRGSTDTQYF; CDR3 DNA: TGCGCCAGCAGCCAAGAGGGCAGGGGTAGCACAGATACGCAGTATTTT
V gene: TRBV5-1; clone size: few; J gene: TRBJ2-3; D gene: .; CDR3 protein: CASANSGRADTQYF; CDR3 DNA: TGCGCCAGCGCCAATAGCGGCCGCGCAGATACGCAGTATTTT
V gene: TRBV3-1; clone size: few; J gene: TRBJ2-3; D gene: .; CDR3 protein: CASSQVPTDTQYF; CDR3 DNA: TGTGCCAGCAGCCAAGTTCCCACAGATACGCAGTATTTT
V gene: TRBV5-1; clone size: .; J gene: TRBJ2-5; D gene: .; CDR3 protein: CASSRTPGNEETQYF; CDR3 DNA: TGCGCCAGCAGCCGAACTCCGGGGAACGAAGAGACCCAGTACTTC
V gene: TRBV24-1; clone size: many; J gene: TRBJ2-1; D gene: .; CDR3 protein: CATSDFRGDEQFF; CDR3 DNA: TGTGCCACCAGTGATTTTAGAGGAGATGAGCAGTTCTTC
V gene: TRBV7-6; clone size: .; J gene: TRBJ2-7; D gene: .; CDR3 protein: CASSLTKGMVYEQYF; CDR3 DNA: TGTGCCAGCAGCTTAACTAAGGGGATGGTCTACGAGCAGTACTTC
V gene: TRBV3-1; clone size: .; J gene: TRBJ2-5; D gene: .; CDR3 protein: CASSLRSGRETQYF; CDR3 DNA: TGTGCCAGCAGCCTCCGGAGTGGGCGAGAGACCCAGTACTTC
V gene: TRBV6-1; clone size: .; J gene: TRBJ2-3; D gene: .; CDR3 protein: CASSELDGSTDTQYF; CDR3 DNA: TGTGCCAGCAGTGAACTTGACGGGAGCACAGATACGCAGTATTTT
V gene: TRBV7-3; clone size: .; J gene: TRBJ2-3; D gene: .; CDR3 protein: CASSLTSQTSTDTQYF; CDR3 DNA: TGTGCCAGCAGCTTAACGTCGCAGACTAGCACAGATACGCAGTATTTT
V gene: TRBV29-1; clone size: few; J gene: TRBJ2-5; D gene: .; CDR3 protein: CSVEDLLGDQETQYF; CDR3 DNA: TGCAGCGTTGAAGATTTGCTCGGCGACCAAGAGACCCAGTACTTC
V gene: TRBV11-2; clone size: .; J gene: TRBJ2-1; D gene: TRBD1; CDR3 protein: CASSLNVGDRGYNEQFF; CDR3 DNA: TGTGCCAGCAGCTTAAATGTGGGGGACAGGGGCTACAATGAGCAGTTCTTC
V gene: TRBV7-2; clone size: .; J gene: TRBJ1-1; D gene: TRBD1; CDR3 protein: CASSSTGTGNTEAFF; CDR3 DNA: TGTGCCAGCAGCTCCACCGGGACAGGGAACACTGAAGCTTTCTTT
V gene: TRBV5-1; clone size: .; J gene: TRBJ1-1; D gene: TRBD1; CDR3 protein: CASSTGQGRTEAFF; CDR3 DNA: TGCGCCAGCAGCACGGGACAGGGTAGGACTGAAGCTTTCTTT